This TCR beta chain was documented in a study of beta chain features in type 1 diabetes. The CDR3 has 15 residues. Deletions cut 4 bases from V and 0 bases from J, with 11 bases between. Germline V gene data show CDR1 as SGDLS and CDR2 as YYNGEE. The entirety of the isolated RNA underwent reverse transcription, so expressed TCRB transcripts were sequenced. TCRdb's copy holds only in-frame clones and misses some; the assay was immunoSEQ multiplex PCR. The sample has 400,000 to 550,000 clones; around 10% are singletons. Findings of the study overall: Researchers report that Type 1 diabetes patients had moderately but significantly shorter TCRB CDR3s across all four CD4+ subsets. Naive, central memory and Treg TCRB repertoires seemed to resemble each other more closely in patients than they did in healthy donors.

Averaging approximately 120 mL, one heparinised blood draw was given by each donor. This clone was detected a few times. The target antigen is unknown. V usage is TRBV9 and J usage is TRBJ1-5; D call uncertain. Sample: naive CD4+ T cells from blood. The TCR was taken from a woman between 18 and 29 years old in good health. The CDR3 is CASSPGRVSNQPQHF. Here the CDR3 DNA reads TGTGCCAGCAGCCCCGGAAGGGTTAGCAATCAGCCCCAGCATTTT. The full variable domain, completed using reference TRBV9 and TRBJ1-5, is DSGVTQTPKHLITATGQRVTLRCSPRSGDLSVYWYQQSLDQGLQFLIQYYNGEERAKGNILERFSAQQFPDLHSELNLSSLELGDSALYFCASSPGRVSNQPQHFGDGTRLSIL.